This TCR beta chain comes out of a study of shared clonotypes between healthy human individuals. Study details: Donors, aged 18 to 49, were two women and a few men.

The CDR3 sequence is 17 residues long. Germline CDR1 SGHVS, CDR2 FQNEAQ. Trimming took 4 bases from V and 2 from J, leaving 21 bases between them. Each sample came from a Caucasian adult donor living in Nashville, Tennessee. Sequenced by immunoSEQ multiplex PCR; TCRdb stores in-frame clones only, minus some. The sample lists 110,000 or so clones; around 71% were seen once. The gene calls are TRBV7-8 and TRBJ2-7; TRBD2 might be the D (7 bases). The source of this sequence is a woman between 25 and 40 years old in good health. What was sequenced was memory CD8+ T cells sorted from blood. Subset here: CD45RO+ cells pooled with CCR7-negative TemRA cells. The CDR3 protein is CASSWGAWTRGAYEQYF. CDR3 bases: TGTGCCAGCAGCTGGGGGGCTTGGACTAGGGGTGCCTACGAGCAGTACTTC.